The present T cell receptor (beta chain) was sequenced within a study of low-dose radiotherapy and immunotherapy resistance in tumors. Study summary: The 200 mg/m2 dose of intravenous cyclophosphamide was given every two weeks, one day before radiation and immunotherapy.

This clonotype occurred many times. Time point here: after trial treatment. The treatment is: LDRT plus nivolumab, ipilimumab, low-dose cyclophosphamide and aspirin (RACIN trial). Treatment of the donors consisted of nivolumab and ipilimumab (plus aspirin, low-dose cyclophosphamide and low-dose radiotherapy). Gene-specific TRAV and TRBV primers were used for first-strand cDNA, covering alpha and beta chains. PCR amplification of the TCRs was performed with Phusion for 20 PCR cycles, and it relied on a constant-region primer together with a V-primer adapter. In TCRdb, the reads were re-called with MiXCR into one record per CDR3 protein. Of 75,000 to 95,000 distinct CDR3 sequences detected, 20% appear once; the ten largest clones hold roughly 13%. This sequence originates from a female donor with ovarian cancer. The source was PBMCs, collected after low-dose radiotherapy plus immunotherapy.

The CDR3 loop reads CASSAGGMGTGELFF. CDR3 DNA: TGTGCCAGCAGTGCAGGGGGCATGGGTACCGGGGAGCTGTTTTTT. V is TRBV2 and J is TRBJ2-2; 8 nucleotides agree with TRBD1. With V trimmed by 4 bases and J by 5 bases, 6 bases remained unmatched. CDR1 and CDR2 (germline): SNHLY, FYNNEI. The CDR3 is 15 residues long.